Included here is one T cell receptor beta chain sequence, with context. What it binds is not known. The source of the sample is a study of PD-1 blockade in classical Hodgkin lymphoma. Study context: The patients were dosed with nivolumab 3 mg/kg, infused intravenously every 2 weeks. Study results and limitations: Baseline diversity resembling that of newly diagnosed patients was seen in complete responders.

Here immunoSEQ multiplex PCR was the method, and the copy in TCRdb shows in-frame clones only, minus some. The sample shows about 30,000 clones, about 88% of them seen only once. Time point reported: cycle 4 day 1 (C4D1), after 6 weeks of nivolumab. Every patient relapsed after autologous stem cell transplantation, and brentuximab vedotin exposure varied. CD4+ T cells were purified from thawed PBMCs by magnetic negative selection. Complete response, partial response or progressive disease constituted the best response categories observed. Germline lookup yields CDR1 MNHEY and CDR2 SVGAGI. Between the trimmed V and J ends, which lost 4 bases and 5 bases, there was a span of 3 bases. This CDR3 has 11 amino acids.

The source was CD4+ T cells from blood, collected before the fourth cycle of nivolumab. V and J are TRBV6-5 and TRBJ2-1; D gene unclear. The clonotype was recovered from a human donor with classical Hodgkin lymphoma. In DNA form, the CDR3 reads TGTGCCAGCAGTTGGGACAATGAGCAGTTCTTC. Its protein product is CASSWDNEQFF.